This T cell receptor beta chain was sequenced during a study of blood T cells in healthy people across ages. This clonotype has more than one count but fewer than ten. V was trimmed by 3 bases and J by 2 bases, leaving 22 bases between them. The CDR3 is 18 residues long. From germline, CDR1 is LGHDT and CDR2 YNNKEL (reference sequence). The second PCR ran about 6 to 11 cycles with a sample-barcoded 5' primer and J-beta primers. TCRdb itself ran the 5' RACE reads through MiXCR, one entry per CDR3 protein. The sample comprises approximately 800,000 distinct CDR3 sequences, 56% of which are singletons, and around 25% rests with the top ten.

The sequenced material came from blood. The chain has TRBV3-1 and TRBJ2-5, with D possibly TRBD2 on 5 matching bases. This TCR derives from a man in his forties in good health. The CDR3 bases are TGTGCCAGCAGCCACCCCCAACTTTGGATAGCGCAGCAAGAGACCCAGTACTTC. It is translated as CASSHPQLWIAQQETQYF.